This section outlines one T cell receptor (beta chain) sequence together with its context. This entry comes from a study of blood T cell repertoires in COVID-19. The CDR3 covers 15 residues. The junction had 9 bases not matched to a gene; V was cut back by 2 bases and J by 4 bases. Germline CDR1 and CDR2: SGHDT and YYEEEE. Study processing details: For nucleated cells, counts were estimated from reference gene primer amplification. Produced via immunoSEQ multiplex PCR; TCRdb's table is partial and in-frame only. V and J calls and clone size come straight from that table; D and trimming were deduced from the DNA. The sample carries tens of thousands of clones, around nine tenths recorded once.

Sequencing was carried out using peripheral blood. The TCR originated in a man in his sixties with active COVID-19. This chain links TRBV5-6 with TRBJ2-7; 7 nucleotides agree with TRBD2. This chain's CDR3 is CASSLGTTRTYEQYF. CDR3 nucleotide sequence: TGTGCCAGCAGCTTAGGGACTACCCGAACGTACGAGCAGTACTTC. The full variable domain, its missing parts supplied by reference TRBV5-6 and TRBJ2-7, is DAGVTQSPTHLIKTRGQQVTLRCSPKSGHDTVSWYQQALGQGPQFIFQYYEEEERQRGNFPDRFSGHQFPNYSSELNVNALLLGDSALYLCASSLGTTRTYEQYFGPGTRLTVT.